This T cell receptor (beta chain) was captured in a study of shared clonotypes between healthy human individuals. The CD4+ fraction was divided into a CD45RA+ naive subset and a CD45RA-negative memory subset. This CDR3 is built from 14 residues. V dropped 5 bases and J dropped 5 bases, with 15 bases sitting between them. CDR1 LNHDA and CDR2 SQIVND come from the germline V gene (reference sequence). The method was immunoSEQ multiplex PCR; TCRdb's version includes in-frame clones alone and lacks a portion of them. The table shows some 2,000,000 clones, with roughly 96% occurring only once. The chain carries TRBV19 and TRBJ1-2; D perhaps matches TRBD1 (5 bases). The origin of this receptor is a man aged 18-30 years in good health. Sequenced: naive CD4+ T cells sorted from blood. Noted subset: CD45RA+ positively selected. CDR3 region: CASSLGAGLYGYTF. CDR3 coding DNA: TGTGCCAGTAGTCTAGGGGCAGGACTTTATGGCTACACCTTC.